The rows below give T cell receptor beta chains drawn from one sample of a study of blood T cell repertoires in COVID-19. Clones were sequenced by immunoSEQ multiplex PCR, and TCRdb holds only the in-frame ones, with some missing. The data hold 200,000 to 300,000 clones, with around 89% observed a single time. Sequencing was done on a sample of PBMCs or T cells enriched from blood (not recorded which). Source of these receptors: a middle-aged woman with acute COVID-19. Each CDR3 is given with its conserved first and last residue. The D gene is left open where the match is weak.

cdr3_nt	cdr3_aa	d_call	j_call	v_call
TGTGCCAGCAGCTGGGCAGGGGGCCGTAGCAATCAGCCCCAGCATTTT	CASSWAGGRSNQPQHF	TRBD1	TRBJ1-5	TRBV5-6
TGTGCCAGCAGTTTATCGAATTCAGGGCCGGAGTTCTTC	CASSLSNSGPEFF	.	TRBJ2-1	TRBV27
TGTGCCAGCAGCCTTGATGTTGGGCGGTCGTTAACAGGGGGAGCTTTCTTT	CASSLDVGRSLTGGAFF	TRBD1	TRBJ1-1	TRBV5-4
TGTGCCAGCACGACAGGGCCGGATAATTACGGCTACACCTTC	CASTTGPDNYGYTF	TRBD1	TRBJ1-2	TRBV25-1
TGTGCCAGCTCCCTCGGACCTCGGGGGTACACTGAAGCTTTCTTT	CASSLGPRGYTEAFF	.	TRBJ1-1	TRBV18
TGTGCCACCTCTCCGGGGATCGGCAATCAGCCCCAGCATTTT	CATSPGIGNQPQHF	.	TRBJ1-5	TRBV24-1
TGTGCCAGCAGCCCCGATAGCCGAAACACCGGGGAGCTGTTTTTT	CASSPDSRNTGELFF	.	TRBJ2-2	TRBV7-2
TGTGCCTCCGCAGGGGATACTAATGAAAAACTGTTTTTT	CASAGDTNEKLFF	.	TRBJ1-4	TRBV30
TGTGCCAGCAGGGGGGGGCATGCAACTAATGAAAAACTGTTTTTT	CASRGGHATNEKLFF	.	TRBJ1-4	TRBV2
TGTGCCAGCAGTGATGACAGCATGAACACTGAAGCTTTCTTT	CASSDDSMNTEAFF	.	TRBJ1-1	TRBV2